This T cell receptor (beta chain) came from a study of blood T cells in healthy people across ages. The CDR3 extends over 15 amino acids. V lost 6 bases and J lost 5, with 19 bases in between. Germline CDR1 SGHTA, CDR2 FQGNSA. A second PCR, run for 7 to 11 cycles, used a sample-barcoded 5' primer plus a J-beta primer mix. Each CDR3 protein is one row after TCRdb ran MiXCR on the 5' RACE reads. The sample contains about 800,000 distinct CDR3 sequences, roughly 25% of which appear only once. These records were also assigned to another study, of T cells of mothers and their children.

This TCR came from a boy aged 5-17 years in good health. The chain employs TRBV7-2 and TRBJ2-5; TRBD2 might be the D (7 bases). The source material was blood. DNA of the CDR3: TGTGCCAGCAGACCCCAGGGGAGGGTAAGGGAGACCCAGTACTTC. Protein: CASRPQGRVRETQYF.